The 8 T cell receptor beta chains below all came from one sample that was sequenced in a study of cytomegalovirus exposure and HLA in healthy donors. The PCR made use of 60 Vbeta and 13 Jbeta primers. The assay was immunoSEQ multiplex PCR, and TCRdb's table has in-frame clones only and misses some. The sample contains under 150,000 clones, around 72% of which appear only once. The sequenced sample consisted of PBMCs. The receptors here all came from a woman aged 40 to 50 in good health and CMV-seronegative.

This rearrangement joins TRBV10-3 to TRBJ1-5; 9 positions match TRBD1. The CDR3 consists of 14 residues. Germline V gives CDR1 ENHRY, CDR2 SYGVKD. With 9 bases clipped from V and 0 bases from J, the junction kept 3 bases outside the gene matches. This CDR3 reads CAIQGANSNQPQHF. CDR3 bases: TGTGCCATACAGGGGGCGAATAGCAATCAGCCCCAGCATTTT.

This chain connects TRBV6-6 to TRBJ1-5; no definite D call. The CDR3 has 15 amino acids. The germline V and J ends were trimmed by 0 bases and 0 bases, with 6 bases remaining between them. CDR1 is MNHNY and CDR2 is SVGAGI in the germline V gene (reference sequence). The chain's CDR3 is CASSYSRSSNQPQHF. CDR3 sequence (DNA): TGTGCCAGCAGTTACTCCCGGAGTAGCAATCAGCCCCAGCATTTT.

This chain connects TRBV7-3 to TRBJ2-3, with 10 bases matching TRBD2. The CDR3 is made up of 15 amino acids. J was trimmed by 1 base and V by 2 bases; bases with no gene match: 0. CDR1 is SGHTA, CDR2 FQGTGA, per germline. The CDR3 here is CASSLLAGGTDTQYF. The CDR3 bases are TGTGCCAGCAGCTTACTAGCGGGGGGCACAGATACGCAGTATTTT.

The gene calls are TRBV19 and TRBJ2-3, with D maybe TRBD1 (6 bases). CDR1 LNHDA and CDR2 SQIVND come from the germline V gene (reference sequence). V lost 4 bases and J lost 1, with 15 bases in between. CDR3 length: 16 residues. As DNA, the CDR3 is TGTGCCAGTAGTACGCTGGGGGCTTCGGGCACAGATACGCAGTATTTT. Translation gives CASSTLGASGTDTQYF. The full variable domain, its missing parts supplied by reference TRBV19 and TRBJ2-3, is DGGITQSPKYLFRKEGQNVTLSCEQNLNHDAMYWYRQDPGQGLRLIYYSQIVNDFQKGDIAEGYSVSREKKESFPLTVTSAQKNPTAFYLCASSTLGASGTDTQYFGPGTRLTVL.

The CDR3 reads CAWSVLGTGELSRQYF. CDR3 coding DNA: TGTGCCTGGAGTGTACTTGGGACAGGGGAATTATCGAGGCAGTACTTC. V and J are TRBV30 and TRBJ2-7; 10 nucleotides agree with TRBD1. The junction had 14 bases not matched to a gene; V was cut back by 0 bases and J by 9 bases. The length of the CDR3 is 16 residues. Germline CDR1 is GTSNPN and CDR2 is SVGIG (reference sequence).

The chain links TRBV7-2 to TRBJ2-1; possible D gene TRBD1, 6 bases. Trimming shortened V by 1 base and J by 13 bases, and 23 bases separated the two germline ends. The CDR3 has 16 amino acids. Germline V gene lookup returns CDR1 SGHTA and CDR2 FQGNSA. The CDR3 region is CASSLGGRGLFREQFF. In DNA form, the CDR3 reads TGTGCCAGCAGCTTAGGAGGCAGGGGATTATTCAGAGAACAGTTCTTC.

The chain recombines TRBV6-6 with TRBJ1-1; TRBD1 might be the D (6 bases). V lost 5 bases and J 1 base, leaving 17 bases between the germline ends. Germline CDR1 MNHNY, CDR2 SVGAGI (reference sequence). The CDR3 has 16 residues. The CDR3 reads CASSTRGGLRNTEAFF. The CDR3 DNA reads TGTGCCAGCAGTACCCGGGGGGGGCTCAGGAACACTGAAGCTTTCTTT.

CDR3 nucleotide sequence: TGTGCCAGCTCACCACAAGAAGGGGATCAGCCCCAGCATTTT. Encoded protein: CASSPQEGDQPQHF. V gene TRBV18 combines with J gene TRBJ1-5; a weak D match, TRBD1 (5 bases). The ends were cut back, 1 base at V and 5 bases at J, with 9 bases in the middle. CDR1 KGHSH and CDR2 LQKENI come from the germline V gene. This CDR3 region has 14 residues.